This note documents a single T cell receptor beta chain sequence. The CDR3 length is 11 residues. Germline-derived CDR1 and CDR2 are DFQATT and SNEGSKA (reference sequence). V lost 3 bases and J lost 11, with 13 bases in between. The data derive from a study of blood T cell repertoires in COVID-19. For the study at large: Donors in the United States, Italy and Spain gave samples during acute or convalescent COVID-19.

Libraries were prepared by immunoSEQ multiplex PCR; TCRdb keeps only in-frame clonotypes and omits some of them. The data show 200,000 to 250,000 clones, approximately 83% seen once. This clonotype originated in a man older than 75 with acute or convalescent COVID-19. The sample was peripheral blood. The chain carries TRBV20-1 and TRBJ1-1; D is ambiguous. CDR3: CSASPILRAFF. The CDR3 coding sequence is TGCAGTGCTAGTCCGATCCTACGCGCTTTCTTT.